Presented here are 12 T cell receptor beta chains from one specimen sequenced in a study of shared clonotypes between healthy human individuals. Method: immunoSEQ multiplex PCR; TCRdb's copy keeps in-frame clones and lacks some. The sample has roughly 2,500,000 clones, more than 85% seen once. The source material was naive CD4+ T cells from PBMCs. The subset here: CD45RA+ positively selected. All receptors come from a man aged 18 to 29 in good health. Some clones in this sample may be carry-over from other donors' samples.

The CDR3, as DNA: TGTGCCAGCAGTCCTGGGACAGGGGGCGGGTGGCCCCAGCATTTT. This gives the protein CASSPGTGGGWPQHF. The chain uses TRBV7-6 and TRBJ1-5, with TRBD1 identical over 12 bases. The CDR3 sequence is 15 residues long. Losses at the gene ends were 6 bases for V and 9 bases for J; bases not matched to a gene: 9. CDR1 and CDR2 from the germline V gene are SGHVS and FNYEAQ. The full variable domain, rest sourced from reference TRBV7-6 and TRBJ1-5, is GAGVSQSPRYKVTKRGQDVALRCDPISGHVSLYWYRQALGQGPEFLTYFNYEAQQDKSGLPNDRFSAERPEGSISTLTIQRTEQRDSAMYRCASSPGTGGGWPQHFGDGTRLSIL.

This clone was counted between two and nine times. V gene TRBV10-3 combines with J gene TRBJ1-1; no reliable D call. V was cut by 9 bases and J by 2 bases, with 10 bases left in between. CDR3 length: 12 amino acids. The germline gives CDR1 ENHRY, CDR2 SYGVKD. The CDR3 DNA is TGTGCCATAAAAGGGATCAACACTGAAGCTTTCTTT. It yields the protein CAIKGINTEAFF.

The V call is TRBV18, the J call TRBJ1-1; D unresolved. The V and J ends lost 1 base and 0 bases respectively, with 9 bases between them. The CDR3 covers 15 residues. The germline gives CDR1 KGHSH, CDR2 LQKENI. The chain's CDR3 is CASSPLGEMNTEAFF. The CDR3 DNA is TGTGCCAGCTCACCACTCGGGGAAATGAACACTGAAGCTTTCTTT.

The V call is TRBV6-6, the J call TRBJ2-4; 8 bases align to TRBD1. The trim removed 6 bases at V and 3 bases at J, leaving 7 bases unmatched. The CDR3 has 15 amino acids. Germline V lookup: CDR1 MNHNY, CDR2 SVGAGI (reference sequence). The CDR3 loop reads CASSPSRGLKNIQYF. CDR3 sequence (DNA): TGTGCCAGCAGCCCTTCCAGGGGGCTCAAAAACATTCAGTACTTC.

On this clone: In the same sample, other DNA sequences code for this CDR3. The rearrangement joins TRBV2 to TRBJ2-3; D gene unclear. V lost 0 bases and J 3 bases, leaving 7 bases between the germline ends. The CDR3 runs to 14 residues. Germline V CDR1 and CDR2: SNHLY, FYNNEI. This CDR3 reads CASSEASVTDTQYF. CDR3 DNA sequence: TGTGCCAGCAGTGAAGCTTCGGTTACAGATACGCAGTATTTT.

The chain employs TRBV6-5 and TRBJ1-2, with 7 bases lining up with TRBD1. V gave up 0 bases and J gave up 8 bases; unmatched junction bases: 9. The CDR3 is 15 amino acids. Looked up from germline, CDR1 is MNHEY and CDR2 is SVGAGI. CDR3 nucleotides: TGTGCCAGCAGTTACTCGACAGGGCGAGGTTTGGGCTACACCTTC. Protein: CASSYSTGRGLGYTF.

The table lists this clone with a count of one. V is TRBV28 and J is TRBJ2-1, with 8 bases fitting TRBD2. The CDR3 is 18 residues long. Trimming cost V 6 bases and J 5 bases; bases outside gene matches: 18. The germline V gene encodes CDR1 MDHEN and CDR2 SYDVKM. The CDR3 here is CASRGSAGSGKVNNEQFF. DNA of the CDR3: TGTGCCAGCAGGGGGTCCGCGGGTAGCGGGAAGGTAAACAATGAGCAGTTCTTC.

The chain carries TRBV6-1 and TRBJ2-4; D may match TRBD1 or TRBD2 (5 bases each). V lost 8 bases and J 0 bases, leaving 11 bases between the germline ends. Germline V CDR1 and CDR2: MNHNS, SASEGT. This CDR3 has 14 amino acids. The CDR3 region has the DNA TGTGCCAGCTCAGGGAGTCTAGCCAAAAACATTCAGTACTTC. This gives the protein CASSGSLAKNIQYF.

The chain links TRBV5-5 to TRBJ1-4, with D possibly being TRBD1 (6 bases). The V gene lost 0 bases and the J gene lost 5 bases, with 14 bases spanning the gap. Germline CDR1 and CDR2: SGHKS and YYEKEE (reference sequence). The CDR3 contains 16 residues. Here the CDR3 DNA reads TGTGCCAGCAGCTTGGCCGCGGGGACACACAATGAAAAACTGTTTTTT. It is translated as CASSLAAGTHNEKLFF.

V usage is TRBV5-1 and J usage is TRBJ2-3; no firm D call. V shed 3 bases and J shed 0 bases, with 17 bases lying between them. The CDR3 sequence is 17 residues long. Germline assignment: CDR1 SGHRS and CDR2 YFSETQ. The CDR3 loop is CASSSGGVASSTDTQYF. The CDR3 coding sequence is TGCGCCAGCAGCTCCGGTGGGGTAGCCTCTAGCACAGATACGCAGTATTTT.

The chain couples TRBV11-2 to TRBJ1-4, with unresolved D. The germline V and J ends were trimmed by 5 bases and 0 bases, with 10 bases remaining between them. From germline, CDR1 is SGHAT and CDR2 FQNNGV. This CDR3 is built from 15 residues. The CDR3 region has the DNA TGTGCCAGCAGCAAGGGCGTGGCAACTAATGAAAAACTGTTTTTT. As protein: CASSKGVATNEKLFF.

This clone was seen only once. The chain couples TRBV19 to TRBJ2-2; 8 nucleotides line up with TRBD1. V was clipped by 6 bases and J by 6 bases; unmatched bases: 6. Germline CDR1 and CDR2: LNHDA and SQIVND (reference sequence). The CDR3 has 14 amino acids. CDR3 DNA sequence: TGTGCCAGTAGAACGGACAGGGTAGCCGGGGAGCTGTTTTTT. It yields the protein CASRTDRVAGELFF.